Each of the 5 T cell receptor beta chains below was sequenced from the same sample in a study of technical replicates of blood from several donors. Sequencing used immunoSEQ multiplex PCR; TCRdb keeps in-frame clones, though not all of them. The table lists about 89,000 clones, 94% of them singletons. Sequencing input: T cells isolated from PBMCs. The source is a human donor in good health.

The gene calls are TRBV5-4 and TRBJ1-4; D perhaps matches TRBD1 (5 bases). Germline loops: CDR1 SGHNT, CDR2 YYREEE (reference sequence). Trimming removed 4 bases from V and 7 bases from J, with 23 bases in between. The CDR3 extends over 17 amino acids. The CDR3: CASSPDKVPHPGEKLFF. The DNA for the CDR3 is TGTGCCAGCAGCCCGGACAAGGTACCCCATCCCGGTGAAAAACTGTTTTTT.

CDR3 sequence (DNA): TGTGCCAGCAGCCCGTCCACGAGACTCTTTTACGAGCAGTACTTC. Protein sequence: CASSPSTRLFYEQYF. The V gene is TRBV9, the J gene TRBJ2-7, with D uncertain. The germline V gene encodes CDR1 SGDLS and CDR2 YYNGEE. V lost 4 bases to trimming and J lost 4 bases, with 18 bases between them. This CDR3 has 15 residues.

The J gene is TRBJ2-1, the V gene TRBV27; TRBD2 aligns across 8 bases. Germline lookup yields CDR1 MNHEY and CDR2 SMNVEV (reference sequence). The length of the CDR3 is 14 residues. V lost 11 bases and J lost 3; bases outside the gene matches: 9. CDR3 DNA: TGTGCCTCCTACCGGGGGGGGAACTACAATGAGCAGTTCTTC. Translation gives CASYRGGNYNEQFF.

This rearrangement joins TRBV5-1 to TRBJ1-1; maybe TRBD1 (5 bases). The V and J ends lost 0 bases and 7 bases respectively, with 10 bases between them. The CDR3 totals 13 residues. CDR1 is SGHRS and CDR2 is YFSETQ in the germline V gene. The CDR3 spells CASSLAGGDEAFF. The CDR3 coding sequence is TGCGCCAGCAGCTTGGCCGGGGGAGATGAAGCTTTCTTT. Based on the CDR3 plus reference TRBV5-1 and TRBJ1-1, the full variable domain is KAGVTQTPRYLIKTRGQQVTLSCSPISGHRSVSWYQQTPGQGLQFLFEYFSETQRNKGNFPGRFSGRQFSNSRSEMNVSTLELGDSALYLCASSLAGGDEAFFGQGTRLTVV.

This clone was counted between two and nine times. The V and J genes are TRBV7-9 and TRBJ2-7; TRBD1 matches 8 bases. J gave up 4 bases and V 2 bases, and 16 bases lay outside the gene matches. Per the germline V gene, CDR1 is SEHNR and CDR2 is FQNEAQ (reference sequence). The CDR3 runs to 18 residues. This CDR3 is CASSLRSRGPRPFYEQYF. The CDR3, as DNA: TGTGCCAGCAGCTTACGATCCAGGGGGCCCAGGCCCTTTTACGAGCAGTACTTC.